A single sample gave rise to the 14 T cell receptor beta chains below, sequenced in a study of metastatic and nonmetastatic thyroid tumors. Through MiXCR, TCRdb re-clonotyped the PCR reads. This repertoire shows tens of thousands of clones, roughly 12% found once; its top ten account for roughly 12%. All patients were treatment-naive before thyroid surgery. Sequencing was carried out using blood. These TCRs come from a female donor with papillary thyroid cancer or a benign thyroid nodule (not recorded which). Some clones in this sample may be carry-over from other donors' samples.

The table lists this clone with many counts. The CDR3 is CASSLIKALHYEQYF. In DNA, the CDR3 is TGTGCCAGCAGCTTGATCAAGGCCCTGCACTACGAGCAGTACTTC. This rearrangement joins TRBV5-6 to TRBJ2-7; no firm D call. The V gene lost 1 base and the J gene lost 3 bases, with 14 bases spanning the gap. The CDR3 has 15 residues. The germline CDR1 and CDR2 sequences are SGHDT and YYEEEE.

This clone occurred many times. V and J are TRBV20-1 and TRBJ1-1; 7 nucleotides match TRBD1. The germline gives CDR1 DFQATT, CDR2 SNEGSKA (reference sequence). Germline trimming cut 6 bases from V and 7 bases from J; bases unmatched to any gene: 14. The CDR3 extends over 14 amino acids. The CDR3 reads CSAPNRGAPFEAFF. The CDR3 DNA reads TGCAGTGCGCCAAACAGGGGTGCCCCATTTGAAGCTTTCTTT.

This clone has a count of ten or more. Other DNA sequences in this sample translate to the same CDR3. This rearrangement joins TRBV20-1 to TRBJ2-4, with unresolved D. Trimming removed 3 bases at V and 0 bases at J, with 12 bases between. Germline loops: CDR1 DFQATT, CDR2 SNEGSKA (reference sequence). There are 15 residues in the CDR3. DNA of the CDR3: TGCAGTGCTAGCGACCTAGATTTAGCCAAAAACATTCAGTACTTC. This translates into CSASDLDLAKNIQYF.

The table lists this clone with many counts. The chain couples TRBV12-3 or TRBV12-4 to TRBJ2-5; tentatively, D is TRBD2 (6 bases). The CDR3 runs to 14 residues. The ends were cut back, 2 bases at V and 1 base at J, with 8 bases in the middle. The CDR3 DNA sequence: TGTGCCAGCAGTTTAAGTAGCGGCCAAGAGACCCAGTACTTC. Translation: CASSLSSGQETQYF.

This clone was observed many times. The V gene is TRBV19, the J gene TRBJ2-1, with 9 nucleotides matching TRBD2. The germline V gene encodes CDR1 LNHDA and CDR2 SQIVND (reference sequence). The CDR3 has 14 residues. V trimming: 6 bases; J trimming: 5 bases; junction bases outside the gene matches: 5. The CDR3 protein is CASSSGTSNNEQFF. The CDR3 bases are TGTGCCAGTAGCTCCGGGACTAGCAACAATGAGCAGTTCTTC.

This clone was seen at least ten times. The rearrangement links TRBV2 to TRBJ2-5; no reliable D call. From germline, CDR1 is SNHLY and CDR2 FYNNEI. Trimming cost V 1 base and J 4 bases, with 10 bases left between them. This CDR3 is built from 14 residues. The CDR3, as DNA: TGTGCCAGCAGTGAAGACCGGGTGAGAGAGACCCAGTACTTC. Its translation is CASSEDRVRETQYF.

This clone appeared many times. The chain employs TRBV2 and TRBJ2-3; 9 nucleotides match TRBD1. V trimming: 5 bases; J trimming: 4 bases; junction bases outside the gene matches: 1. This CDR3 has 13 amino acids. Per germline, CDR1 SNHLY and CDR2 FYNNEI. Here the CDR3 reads CASSTGGADTQYF. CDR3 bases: TGTGCCAGCAGTACAGGGGGCGCAGATACGCAGTATTTT.

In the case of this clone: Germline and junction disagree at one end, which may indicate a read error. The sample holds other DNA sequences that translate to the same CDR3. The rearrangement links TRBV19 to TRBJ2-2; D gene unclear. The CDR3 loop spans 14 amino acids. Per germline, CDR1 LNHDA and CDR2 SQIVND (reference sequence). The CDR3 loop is CASSIDPSAGELFF. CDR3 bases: TGTGCCAGTAGCATAGACCCCTCTGCCGGGGAGCTGTTTTTT.

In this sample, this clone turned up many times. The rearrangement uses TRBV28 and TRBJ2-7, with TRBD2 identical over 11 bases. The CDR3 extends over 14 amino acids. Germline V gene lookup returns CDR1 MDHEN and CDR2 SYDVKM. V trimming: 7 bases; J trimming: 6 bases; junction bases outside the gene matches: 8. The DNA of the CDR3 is TGTGCCAGCACCTTCCCGGGACTAGCGGTCGAGCAGTACTTC. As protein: CASTFPGLAVEQYF. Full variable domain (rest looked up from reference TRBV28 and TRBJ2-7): DVKVTQSSRYLVKRTGEKVFLECVQDMDHENMFWYRQDPGLGLRLIYFSYDVKMKEKGDIPEGYSVSREKKERFSLILESASTNQTSMYLCASTFPGLAVEQYFGPGTRLTVT.

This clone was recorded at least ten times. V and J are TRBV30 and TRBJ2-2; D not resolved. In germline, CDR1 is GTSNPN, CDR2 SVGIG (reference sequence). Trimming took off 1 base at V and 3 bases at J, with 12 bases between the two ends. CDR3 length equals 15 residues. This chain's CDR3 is CAWSAAGRDTGELFF. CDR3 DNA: TGTGCCTGGAGTGCCGCAGGACGAGACACCGGGGAGCTGTTTTTT. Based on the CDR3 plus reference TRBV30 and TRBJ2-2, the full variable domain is SQTIHQWPATLVQPVGSPLSLECTVEGTSNPNLYWYRQAAGRGLQLLFYSVGIGQISSEVPQNLSASRPQDRQFILSSKKLLLSDSGFYLCAWSAAGRDTGELFFGEGSRLTVL.

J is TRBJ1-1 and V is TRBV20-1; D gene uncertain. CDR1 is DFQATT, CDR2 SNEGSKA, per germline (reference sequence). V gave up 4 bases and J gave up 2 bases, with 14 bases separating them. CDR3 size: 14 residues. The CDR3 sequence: CSATYVLGNTEAFF. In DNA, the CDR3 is TGCAGTGCTACATACGTCTTAGGAAACACTGAAGCTTTCTTT.

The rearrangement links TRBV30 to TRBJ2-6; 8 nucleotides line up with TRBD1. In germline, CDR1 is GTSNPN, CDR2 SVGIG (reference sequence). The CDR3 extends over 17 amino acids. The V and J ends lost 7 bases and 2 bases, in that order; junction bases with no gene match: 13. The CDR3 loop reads CASRSVQGAAGANVLTF. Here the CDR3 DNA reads TGTGCCTCCCGGAGTGTGCAGGGGGCAGCTGGGGCCAACGTCCTGACTTTC.

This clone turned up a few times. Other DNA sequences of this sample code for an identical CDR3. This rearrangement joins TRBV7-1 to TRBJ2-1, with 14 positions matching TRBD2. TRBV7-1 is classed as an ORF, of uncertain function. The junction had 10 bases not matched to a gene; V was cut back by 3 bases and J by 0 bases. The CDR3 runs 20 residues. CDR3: CASSSNPGLAGGRSYNEQFF. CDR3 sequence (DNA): TGTGCCAGCAGCTCCAACCCTGGACTAGCGGGAGGTCGCTCCTACAATGAGCAGTTCTTC.

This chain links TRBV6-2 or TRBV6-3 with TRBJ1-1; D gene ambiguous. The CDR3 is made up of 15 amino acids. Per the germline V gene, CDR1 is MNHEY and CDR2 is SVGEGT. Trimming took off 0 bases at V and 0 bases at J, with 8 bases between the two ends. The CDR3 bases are TGTGCCAGCAGTTACTCCCGGGGTTTGAACACTGAAGCTTTCTTT. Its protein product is CASSYSRGLNTEAFF.